These 23 T cell receptor beta chains were all obtained from the same sample, sequenced in a study of OX40 agonist ivuxolimab in advanced cancers. Method: immunoSEQ multiplex PCR; TCRdb's copy keeps in-frame clones and lacks some. The sample has 40,000 to 45,000 clones; 80% are singletons. The material was CD4+ or CD8+ T cells sorted from blood, obtained in a trial of the OX40 agonist ivuxolimab. The source of these receptors is an adult with an advanced solid tumor such as melanoma, head and neck, liver or kidney cancer.

The V call is TRBV7-2, the J call TRBJ1-3; a weak D match, TRBD1 (5 bases). Trimming cost V 8 bases and J 4 bases, with 9 bases left between them. Germline V gene lookup returns CDR1 SGHTA and CDR2 FQGNSA. CDR3 size: 12 residues. CDR3 coding DNA: TGTGCCAGCGGGACGGCGGGAAACACCATATATTTT. This sequence encodes CASGTAGNTIYF.

This clone showed up just once. The chain joins TRBV7-7 to TRBJ2-5; either TRBD1 or TRBD2 may supply D (7 bases each). The CDR3 length is 15 residues. V lost 5 bases, J lost 1 base, and 14 bases lay in between. Looked up from germline, CDR1 is SSHAT and CDR2 is FNYEAQ (reference sequence). The DNA for the CDR3 is TGTGCCAGCAGCCCTCAGGGGGGGTTCCAAGAGACCCAGTACTTC. Translated, it gives CASSPQGGFQETQYF.

The chain joins TRBV11-1 to TRBJ1-2; D gene uncertain. Germline CDR1 reads SGHAT; CDR2 reads FQDESV (reference sequence). The length of the CDR3 is 12 residues. Between the trimmed V and J ends, which lost 4 bases and 5 bases, there was a span of 8 bases. CDR3 DNA: TGTGCCAGCAGCTCCGGACTTTATGGCTACACCTTC. Its protein is CASSSGLYGYTF.

The rearrangement joins TRBV27 to TRBJ2-7; D is uncertain. This CDR3 has 15 amino acids. V lost 2 bases and J lost 0, with 11 bases in between. Per germline, CDR1 MNHEY and CDR2 SMNVEV (reference sequence). The CDR3 DNA is TGTGCCAGCAGTTTAAACGGTATCAGCTCCTACGAGCAGTACTTC. This sequence encodes CASSLNGISSYEQYF.

The chain couples TRBV28 to TRBJ2-5; 10 bases are shared with TRBD2. CDR1 is MDHEN, CDR2 SYDVKM, per germline. J was trimmed by 4 bases and V by 7 bases; bases with no gene match: 6. This CDR3 has 14 amino acids. The CDR3 DNA reads TGTGCCAGCACGGGCCTAGCGGGAGTAGAGACCCAGTACTTC. As protein: CASTGLAGVETQYF. The variable domain in full, with the rest retrieved from reference TRBV28 and TRBJ2-5, is DVKVTQSSRYLVKRTGEKVFLECVQDMDHENMFWYRQDPGLGLRLIYFSYDVKMKEKGDIPEGYSVSREKKERFSLILESASTNQTSMYLCASTGLAGVETQYFGPGTRLLVL.

V usage is TRBV5-3 and J usage is TRBJ2-5; D is possibly TRBD2 (6 bases). TRBV5-3 is an ORF, with its function uncertain. The V and J ends lost 9 bases and 1 base respectively, with 16 bases between them. This CDR3 has 14 residues. Written as DNA, the CDR3 is TGTGCCAACCTTCGCGGGCGGGGCCAAGAGACCCAGTACTTC. The encoded protein is CANLRGRGQETQYF.

This chain uses TRBV27 with TRBJ2-3, with 9 bases fitting TRBD2. The CDR3 has 17 amino acids. Trimming removed 4 bases from V and 0 bases from J; junction bases left unmatched: 8. Germline V gives CDR1 MNHEY, CDR2 SMNVEV (reference sequence). CDR3 coding DNA: TGTGCCAGCAGTTCGAAGCAAGCGGGAGGTAGCACAGATACGCAGTATTTT. Its protein product is CASSSKQAGGSTDTQYF.

J is TRBJ2-2 and V is TRBV21-1; TRBD1, as called in the table, went unchecked against the DNA. TRBV21-1 is a pseudogene locus. The CDR3 consists of 20 residues. CDR3 sequence reads: CASSKRGPDRQTTNTGELFF. The CDR3 DNA reads TGTGCCAGCAGCAAAAGGGGACCTGACAGGCAGACTACGAACACCGGGGAGCTGTTTTTT.

The chain combines TRBV28 with TRBJ2-1; 11 bases map to TRBD2. This CDR3 has 16 amino acids. V was clipped by 1 base and J by 7 bases; unmatched bases: 6. Looked up from germline, CDR1 is MDHEN and CDR2 is SYDVKM. Here the CDR3 reads CASSLFGLAGLNEQFF. The CDR3 DNA follows: TGTGCCAGCAGTTTATTTGGACTAGCGGGCCTGAATGAGCAGTTCTTC.

This clone has only a few counts. The chain uses TRBV28 and TRBJ2-7, with D tentatively TRBD1 (6 bases). From germline, CDR1 is MDHEN and CDR2 SYDVKM. The CDR3 covers 12 residues. V was trimmed by 7 bases and J by 7 bases, leaving 14 bases between them. The CDR3 here is CASTTDRGEQYF. The CDR3 coding sequence is TGTGCCAGCACTACGGACAGAGGAGAGCAGTACTTC.

The chain carries TRBV28 and TRBJ1-6, with 8 bases that match TRBD1. V was clipped by 5 bases and J by 10 bases; unmatched bases: 10. Looked up from germline, CDR1 is MDHEN and CDR2 is SYDVKM. This CDR3 spans 15 amino acids. CDR3 sequence (DNA): TGTGCCAGCAGTCCAGTACAGGGGGTAGGGTCACCCCTCCACTTT. This translates into CASSPVQGVGSPLHF.

The chain has TRBV6-5 and TRBJ1-2, with a weak D call TRBD1 (5 bases). The CDR3 is 13 amino acids. Germline V gene sequence: CDR1 MNHEY, CDR2 SVGAGI. Trimming removed 8 bases from V and 5 bases from J, with 15 bases in between. CDR3 bases: TGTGCCAGCCGTGACAGAAATTTTTATGGCTACACCTTC. This sequence encodes CASRDRNFYGYTF.

This chain uses TRBV27 with TRBJ2-7; the D gene is possibly TRBD2 (5 bases). Germline V gene sequence: CDR1 MNHEY, CDR2 SMNVEV (reference sequence). V gave up 5 bases and J gave up 7 bases, with 15 bases separating them. CDR3 length: 13 amino acids. CDR3 in amino acids: CASSPDRRGEQYF. CDR3 nucleotide sequence: TGTGCCAGCAGTCCGGACCGTCGAGGGGAGCAGTACTTC.

The DNA for the CDR3 is TGTGCCTGGAGTGTAACGACAGGGGGCGGTCAGCCCCAGCATTTT. Amino acids: CAWSVTTGGGQPQHF. The V and J genes are TRBV30 and TRBJ1-5, with 10 bases fitting TRBD1. Germline V gene lookup returns CDR1 GTSNPN and CDR2 SVGIG (reference sequence). The CDR3 is 15 amino acids. With V trimmed by 0 bases and J by 6 bases, 5 bases remained unmatched.

The V and J genes are TRBV18 and TRBJ1-1; TRBD1 might be the D (6 bases). CDR1 KGHSH and CDR2 LQKENI come from the germline V gene. CDR3 size: 15 residues. Trimming left V 2 bases short and J 0 bases short, with 10 bases between. The CDR3 DNA reads TGTGCCAGCTCACCAGCCGGACAGCTGAACACTGAAGCTTTCTTT. Translated: CASSPAGQLNTEAFF.

A word on this clone: This CDR3 is also generated by other DNA sequences in the sample. This sequence joins TRBV7-9 and TRBJ1-2; the D gene is possibly TRBD1 (5 bases). Germline V gene data show CDR1 as SEHNR and CDR2 as FQNEAQ (reference sequence). With 1 base removed from V and 4 bases from J, the gap between germline ends came to 7 bases. The CDR3 is 13 residues long. DNA for the CDR3: TGTGCCAGCAGCTTAGAGACAGTCTATGGCTACACCTTC. It codes for CASSLETVYGYTF. The whole variable domain, filled in from reference TRBV7-9 and TRBJ1-2, reads DTGVSQNPRHKITKRGQNVTFRCDPISEHNRLYWYRQTLGQGPEFLTYFQNEAQLEKSRLLSDRFSAERPKGSFSTLEIQRTEQGDSAMYLCASSLETVYGYTFGSGTRLTVV.

The chain carries TRBV27 and TRBJ2-7; D is unresolved. Trimming took 10 bases from V and 9 from J, leaving 13 bases between them. The CDR3 runs to 10 residues. Germline CDR1 is MNHEY and CDR2 is SMNVEV (reference sequence). Here the CDR3 DNA reads TGTGCCAACCGGACGGTGAGGCAGTACTTC. Amino acids: CANRTVRQYF.

This sequence joins TRBV15 and TRBJ1-2; D is unclear. There are 14 residues in the CDR3. The germline CDR1 and CDR2 sequences are LNHNV and YYDKDF (reference sequence). Trimming removed 0 bases from V and 4 bases from J, with 9 bases in between. CDR3 sequence: CATSRDPAAYGYTF. The CDR3 DNA sequence: TGTGCCACCAGCAGAGATCCGGCGGCCTATGGCTACACCTTC.

As for this clone: Other nucleotide sequences in the sample specify the same CDR3. V gene TRBV5-6 combines with J gene TRBJ2-1, with 12 bases lining up with TRBD2. In germline, CDR1 is SGHDT, CDR2 YYEEEE. The V segment lost 4 bases and the J segment 10 bases; nucleotides outside the gene matches: 12. The CDR3 spans 16 residues. The CDR3 DNA is TGTGCCAGCAGCCTCGTAGGACTAGCGGGGTTAGGGGAGCAGTTCTTC. Protein sequence: CASSLVGLAGLGEQFF. The full variable domain, its missing parts supplied by reference TRBV5-6 and TRBJ2-1, is DAGVTQSPTHLIKTRGQQVTLRCSPKSGHDTVSWYQQALGQGPQFIFQYYEEEERQRGNFPDRFSGHQFPNYSSELNVNALLLGDSALYLCASSLVGLAGLGEQFFGPGTRLTVL.

V is TRBV27 and J is TRBJ2-2, with 10 bases that match TRBD2. Per the germline V gene, CDR1 is MNHEY and CDR2 is SMNVEV (reference sequence). The junction had 2 bases not matched to a gene; V was cut back by 6 bases and J by 1 base. The CDR3 is 15 amino acids. The CDR3 DNA reads TGTGCCAGCAGAGGACTAGCGGTGAACACCGGGGAGCTGTTTTTT. This gives the protein CASRGLAVNTGELFF.

This chain joins TRBV2 and TRBJ2-7; tentatively, D is TRBD1 or TRBD2 (5 bases each). The germline CDR1 and CDR2 sequences are SNHLY and FYNNEI. The CDR3 sequence is 14 residues long. V was clipped by 7 bases and J by 0 bases, with 13 bases between them. The CDR3 reads CASMRSGGSYEQYF. The CDR3 coding sequence is TGTGCCAGCATGCGTTCTGGGGGCTCCTACGAGCAGTACTTC.

V gene TRBV19 combines with J gene TRBJ2-5, with TRBD2 matching 16 bases. With 5 bases clipped from V and 5 bases from J, the junction kept 8 bases outside the gene matches. CDR3 size: 17 residues. Germline V gene sequence: CDR1 LNHDA, CDR2 SQIVND (reference sequence). The CDR3: CASSVGTSGRARETQYF. The CDR3 DNA reads as TGTGCCAGTAGTGTGGGGACTAGCGGGAGGGCCCGGGAGACCCAGTACTTC.

The genes are TRBV11-3 and TRBJ2-3, with 9 bases aligning to TRBD1. The V gene's germline CDR1 is SGHNT and CDR2 YENEEA. The V gene end was trimmed by 6 bases and the J gene end by 2 bases; junction bases not matched to a gene: 6. This CDR3 is built from 15 residues. The CDR3 reads CASSSGTGFTDTQYF. CDR3 DNA: TGTGCCAGCAGTTCCGGGACAGGGTTCACAGATACGCAGTATTTT.